A selection of T cell receptor beta chains follows, all from one sample in a study of CD8+ T cells in alopecia areata. Clones were read by immunoSEQ multiplex PCR, and TCRdb kept only the in-frame ones, dropping some. The table records a few hundred thousand clones, roughly 60% of them present only once. The starting material was CD4+ T cells sorted from blood, obtained at approximately week 52, from a patient treated with tofacitinib. These receptor sequences come from a human donor with alopecia areata. Both conserved end residues are part of each CDR3.

CDR3aa,v_gene,j_gene
CAWRDLAVTGELFF,TRBV30,TRBJ2-2
CASSSSLWSTDTQYF,TRBV7-9,TRBJ2-3
CASSLVATVTLSGANVLTF,TRBV7-2,TRBJ2-6
CASSSRVWEWLNF,TRBV7-9,TRBJ2-7
CASSPPGRRNVSPLHF,TRBV5-6,TRBJ1-6
CSVSPNTGELFF,TRBV29-1,TRBJ2-2
CSLTGLQETQYF,TRBV29-1,TRBJ2-5
CASSYLGQRVHEAFF,TRBV6-5,TRBJ1-1
CSVVGIQETQYF,TRBV29-1,TRBJ2-5
CATSLEQVSEQYF,TRBV15,TRBJ2-7
CASSRESNQPQHF,TRBV5-4,TRBJ1-5
CASSQDTIWQRWGEQYF,TRBV4-3,TRBJ2-7
CSVAPGTGGRGYTF,TRBV29-1,TRBJ1-2
CASTWDSYEQYF,TRBV9,TRBJ2-7
CATNPGQTYEQYF,TRBV10-3,TRBJ2-7
CASTIGTEISYEQYF,TRBV11-2,TRBJ2-7
CASSLDQLNEKLFF,TRBV5-1,TRBJ1-4
CASSPPDPGQGLVF,TRBV9,TRBJ2-1
CASSELPSSNQPQHF,TRBV5-1,TRBJ1-5
CSARMNTEAFF,TRBV20-1,TRBJ1-1
CAWSRRDSLPGAQYF,TRBV30,TRBJ2-5
CASNLRREGTGELFF,TRBV27,TRBJ2-2
CASSGANPGQNIQYF,TRBV2,TRBJ2-4
CASSRSGTDTQYF,TRBV5-1,TRBJ2-3
CASSLRGGNQPQHF,TRBV6-5,TRBJ1-5
CASSRRGAGAGDTQYF,TRBV5-4,TRBJ2-3
CASRSQGQLAKNIQYF,TRBV6-6,TRBJ2-4
CASSIESGRTEAFF,TRBV7-9,TRBJ1-1
CASNRDIKGSSYNSPLHF,TRBV2,TRBJ1-6
CASSREGTEAFF,TRBV7-6,TRBJ1-1
CASSVNNQPQHF,TRBV7-2,TRBJ1-5
CASSLELAGYTDTQYF,TRBV7-2,TRBJ2-3
CSVSTRTGRKDTQYF,TRBV29-1,TRBJ2-3
CASSGDAGLAQEGHTDTQYF,TRBV9,TRBJ2-3
CASSPDSGANVLTF,TRBV5-4,TRBJ2-6
CASSFRTSSYEQYF,TRBV11-2,TRBJ2-7
CASSLGQGYHGYTF,TRBV7-9,TRBJ1-2
CASSFIQGAGANVLTF,TRBV27,TRBJ2-6
CATSRDIYEQYF,TRBV15,TRBJ2-7
CASSDSNTGELFF,TRBV7-9,TRBJ2-2
CASSRDRVNTEAFF,TRBV4-2,TRBJ1-1
CAWSKGNPGELFF,TRBV30,TRBJ2-2
CASRTAYEQYF,TRBV2,TRBJ2-7
CASSVGGQGENEQFF,TRBV9,TRBJ2-1
CASSWVETQYF,TRBV25-1,TRBJ2-5
CASRVDRGLTQPQHF,TRBV2,TRBJ1-5
CASSRSGGERETQYF,TRBV2,TRBJ2-5
CAWSPLDRAGGELFF,TRBV30,TRBJ2-2
CASSHVERNTEAFF,TRBV4-2,TRBJ1-1
CSVDVQGRYEQYF,TRBV29-1,TRBJ2-7
CSARALNEQFF,TRBV20-1,TRBJ2-1